These 21 T cell receptor beta chains share one sample of origin, sequenced in a study of post-analysis software for immune sequencing data. Overall study results and limits: Higher frequency in patients than in controls was seen for five TRBV segments, with TRBV5-6, TRBV5-1 and TRBV20-1 among them.

These TCRs' antigens remain unknown. Unique molecular identifiers were built into the TCR beta cDNA libraries. TCRdb re-analysed the PCR reads in MiXCR, keeping a single row per CDR3 protein. Of about half a million distinct CDR3 sequences listed, roughly 45% were seen once; the top ten hold around 10%. The source material was blood. The receptors were sampled from a girl between 10 and 17 years old with multiple sclerosis.

The rearrangement joins TRBV5-1 to TRBJ2-1; D might be TRBD1 or TRBD2, each matching 6 bases. Germline values: CDR1 SGHRS, CDR2 YFSETQ. The CDR3 runs to 17 residues. The ends were cut back, 5 bases at V and 7 bases at J, with 25 bases in the middle. CDR3 nucleotides: TGCGCCAGCAGTCCTACGCCAGACCGGGGGCGAGGGAATGAGCAGTTCTTC. Its translation is CASSPTPDRGRGNEQFF.

CDR3 residues: CASSLEPIAGVSDTQYF. The CDR3 coding sequence is TGCGCCAGCAGCTTGGAGCCTATAGCGGGAGTATCAGATACGCAGTATTTT. The chain links TRBV5-1 to TRBJ2-3, with TRBD2 matching over 9 bases. From germline, CDR1 is SGHRS and CDR2 YFSETQ. The ends lost 0 bases at V and 4 bases at J; junction bases unmatched: 9. The CDR3 spans 17 residues.

This clonotype was picked up a small number of times. The chain has TRBV10-3 and TRBJ2-7; 12 bases map to TRBD2. The CDR3 totals 16 residues. Trimming at V came to 8 bases and at J to 2 bases, leaving 10 bases not matched to a gene. CDR1 is ENHRY and CDR2 is SYGVKD in the germline V gene. The CDR3: CAIQRRASGRAYEQYF. CDR3 coding DNA: TGTGCCATCCAGAGGAGGGCTAGCGGGAGGGCCTACGAGCAGTACTTC.

The rearrangement joins TRBV7-2 to TRBJ2-1; D perhaps matches TRBD1 (5 bases). CDR3 length equals 18 residues. The ends were cut back, 2 bases at V and 0 bases at J, with 17 bases in the middle. Germline lookup yields CDR1 SGHTA and CDR2 FQGNSA. CDR3 nucleotide sequence: TGTGCCAGCAGCTTAAAAAAAGGGGCCGCAAGCTCCTACAATGAGCAGTTCTTC. This sequence encodes CASSLKKGAASSYNEQFF.

The gene calls are TRBV5-1 and TRBJ2-5; tentatively, D is TRBD2 (5 bases). The CDR3 is 13 residues long. The germline V and J ends were trimmed by 4 bases and 5 bases, with 12 bases remaining between them. Germline V gene data show CDR1 as SGHRS and CDR2 as YFSETQ. The CDR3 protein is CASSPRTGETQYF. In nucleotides, the CDR3 is TGCGCCAGCAGCCCAAGGACGGGGGAGACCCAGTACTTC.

The chain recombines TRBV5-1 with TRBJ2-5; TRBD1 is a possible D gene (5 bases). This CDR3 is built from 15 residues. Trimming took 4 bases from V and 6 from J, leaving 19 bases between them. Germline lookup yields CDR1 SGHRS and CDR2 YFSETQ. The CDR3 reads CASSPQGIGGKTQYF. Written as DNA, the CDR3 is TGCGCCAGCAGCCCGCAGGGCATTGGCGGAAAGACCCAGTACTTC.

The rearrangement links TRBV27 to TRBJ2-5, with D uncertain. V dropped 6 bases and J dropped 3 bases, with 11 bases sitting between them. CDR3 size: 13 residues. Germline V gene data show CDR1 as MNHEY and CDR2 as SMNVEV (reference sequence). The CDR3 region has the DNA TGTGCCAGCAGCCGATTTAGGGAAGAGACCCAGTACTTC. Its protein is CASSRFREETQYF.

This clonotype came up many times. Here the CDR3 reads CASSSSGPYEQYF. CDR3 DNA: TGTGCCAGCAGCTCCAGCGGGCCCTACGAGCAGTACTTC. The chain recombines TRBV12-3 or TRBV12-4 with TRBJ2-7, with D maybe TRBD2 (6 bases). The CDR3 length is 13 residues. Between the trimmed V and J ends, which lost 6 bases and 2 bases, there was a span of 11 bases.

This clonotype turned up a few times. This rearrangement joins TRBV5-1 to TRBJ1-6; D call uncertain. The CDR3 is 16 residues long. The germline gives CDR1 SGHRS, CDR2 YFSETQ. The V end was cut by 1 base, the J end by 5 bases, with 13 bases between. The CDR3 spells CASSLSSPGNNSPLHF. Here the CDR3 DNA reads TGCGCCAGCAGCTTGTCGTCCCCCGGGAATAATTCACCCCTCCACTTT.

V is TRBV5-1 and J is TRBJ2-7; 10 bases align to TRBD1. Germline-derived CDR1 and CDR2 are SGHRS and YFSETQ. This CDR3 contains 16 residues. V gave up 1 base and J gave up 4 bases; unmatched junction bases: 8. The CDR3 here is CASSLLAGQGQYEQYF. As DNA, the CDR3 is TGCGCCAGCAGCTTGCTTGCGGGACAGGGGCAATACGAGCAGTACTTC.

The count of this clonotype is one. The chain joins TRBV20-1 to TRBJ2-1, with 9 positions matching TRBD1. Germline V gives CDR1 DFQATT, CDR2 SNEGSKA (reference sequence). The CDR3 spans 13 residues. Trimming at V came to 5 bases and at J to 8 bases, leaving 7 bases not matched to a gene. DNA of the CDR3: TGCAGTGCTCCCGGGACAGGGAAAGATGAGCAGTTCTTC. The encoded protein is CSAPGTGKDEQFF.

Worth noting for this clonotype: A much more abundant neighbour one base away suggests this may be a read error. The conserved phenylalanine or tryptophan is not found at the CDR3 terminus, so this likely reflects a read error. The chain has TRBV29-1 and TRBJ2-1; 12 bases line up with TRBD2. The germline V gene encodes CDR1 SQVTM and CDR2 ANQGSEA. Unmatched junction bases numbered 7, after V lost 1 base and J lost 9 bases. There are 15 residues in the CDR3. The CDR3 loop reads CSVEGRLAGEREQFL. The CDR3 DNA sequence: TGCAGCGTTGAAGGGCGACTAGCGGGAGAACGTGAGCAGTTCCTC.

As for this clonotype: Possible read error: a much larger clone is one base away. J is TRBJ2-5 and V is TRBV15; D gene uncertain. Germline CDR1 reads LNHNV; CDR2 reads YYDKDF (reference sequence). CDR3 length: 14 residues. Trimming stripped 2 bases from V and 2 bases from J, with 9 bases between. The CDR3 loop is CATSRTGGQETQYF. In DNA form, the CDR3 reads TGTGCCACCAGCAGAACTGGCGGACAAGAGACCCAGTACTTC.

Only a few counts were recorded for this clonotype. The chain is built from TRBV10-3 and TRBJ1-3; TRBD1 is a possible D gene (5 bases). V gave up 5 bases and J gave up 3 bases, with 17 bases separating them. The germline V gene has CDR1 ENHRY and CDR2 SYGVKD. This CDR3 has 16 residues. The CDR3 sequence: CAISRNVDTDGNTIYF. Here the CDR3 DNA reads TGTGCCATCAGTCGAAATGTGGACACAGATGGAAACACCATATATTTT.

This clonotype was picked up a small number of times. This sequence joins TRBV20-1 and TRBJ2-5; TRBD1 matches 8 bases. TRBJ2-7 matches the DNA end more closely, so the J call is doubtful. This CDR3 is 13 amino acids long. Germline V gene data show CDR1 as DFQATT and CDR2 as SNEGSKA (reference sequence). The CDR3 DNA reads as TGCAGTGCCGACACGGACAGGGCCTACGAGCAGTACTTC. Its translation: CSADTDRAYEQYF.

The rearrangement links TRBV20-1 to TRBJ2-1, with a possible D match to TRBD2 (7 bases). CDR3 size: 16 residues. Germline loops: CDR1 DFQATT, CDR2 SNEGSKA (reference sequence). Trimming took 0 bases from V and 4 from J, leaving 16 bases between them. The CDR3 sequence is CSARDGQRGDYNEQFF. Here the CDR3 DNA reads TGCAGTGCTAGAGACGGACAGCGGGGCGATTACAATGAGCAGTTCTTC.

The chain has TRBV5-1 and TRBJ2-3; unclear D gene. V lost 2 bases and J 6 bases, leaving 16 bases between the germline ends. Germline V gives CDR1 SGHRS, CDR2 YFSETQ. This CDR3 has 15 residues. This CDR3 reads CASSFTGAARDTQYF. CDR3 sequence (DNA): TGCGCCAGCAGCTTCACGGGTGCAGCTAGGGATACGCAGTATTTT.

The CDR3 sequence: CASSAPGTSPYNEQYF. CDR3 coding DNA: TGTGCCAGCAGCGCGCCCGGGACTAGCCCCTACAATGAGCAGTACTTC. The chain links TRBV11-3 to TRBJ2-7; 9 bases are shared with TRBD2. In germline, CDR1 is SGHNT, CDR2 YENEEA. There are 16 residues in the CDR3. Trimming took 5 bases from V and 7 from J; bases not matched to a gene: 15.

The chain joins TRBV9 to TRBJ1-2, with D possibly matching TRBD1 (5 bases). Germline V CDR1 and CDR2: SGDLS, YYNGEE. CDR3 length: 14 amino acids. Trimming removed 3 bases at V and 7 bases at J, with 16 bases between. The DNA for the CDR3 is TGTGCCAGCAGCGGATCCGGGACGGTCGTTGGCTACACCTTC. It translates to CASSGSGTVVGYTF.

The gene calls are TRBV30 and TRBJ1-5; 7 nucleotides match TRBD1. CDR3 length: 13 residues. Trimming at V came to 0 bases and at J to 5 bases, leaving 1 base not matched to a gene. Germline-derived CDR1 and CDR2 are GTSNPN and SVGIG (reference sequence). CDR3 in DNA: TGTGCCTGGAGTGTCAGGGGGGATCAGCCCCAGCATTTT. Translation: CAWSVRGDQPQHF.

For this clonotype: An end of the junction differs from the germline gene, which may be a read error. This chain's CDR3 is CASGSGTSGYNERFF. In DNA, the CDR3 is TGTGCCAGCGGCTCCGGGACTAGCGGCTACAATGAGCGGTTCTTC. J is TRBJ2-1 and V is TRBV27; 11 positions match TRBD2. Germline CDR1 MNHEY, CDR2 SMNVEV (reference sequence). This CDR3 contains 15 residues.